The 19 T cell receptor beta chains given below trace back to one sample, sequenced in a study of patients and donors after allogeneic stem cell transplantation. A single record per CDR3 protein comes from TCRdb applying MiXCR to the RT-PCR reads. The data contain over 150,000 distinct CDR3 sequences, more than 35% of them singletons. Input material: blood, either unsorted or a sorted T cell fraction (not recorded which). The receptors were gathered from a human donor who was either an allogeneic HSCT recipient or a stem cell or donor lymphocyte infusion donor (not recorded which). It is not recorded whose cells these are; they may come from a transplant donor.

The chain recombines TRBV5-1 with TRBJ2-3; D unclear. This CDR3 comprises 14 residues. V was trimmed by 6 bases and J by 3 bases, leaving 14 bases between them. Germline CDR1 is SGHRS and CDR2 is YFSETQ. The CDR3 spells CASTYDAVTDTQYF. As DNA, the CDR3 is TGCGCCAGCACCTACGACGCGGTGACAGATACGCAGTATTTT. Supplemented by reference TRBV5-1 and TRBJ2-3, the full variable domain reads KAGVTQTPRYLIKTRGQQVTLSCSPISGHRSVSWYQQTPGQGLQFLFEYFSETQRNKGNFPGRFSGRQFSNSRSEMNVSTLELGDSALYLCASTYDAVTDTQYFGPGTRLTVL.

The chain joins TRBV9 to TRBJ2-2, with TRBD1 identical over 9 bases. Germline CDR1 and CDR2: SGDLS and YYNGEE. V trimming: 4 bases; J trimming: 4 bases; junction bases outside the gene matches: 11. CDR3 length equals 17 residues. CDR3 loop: CASSSTGADRGTGELFF. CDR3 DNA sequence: TGTGCCAGCAGCTCTACCGGAGCGGACAGGGGCACCGGGGAGCTGTTTTTT.

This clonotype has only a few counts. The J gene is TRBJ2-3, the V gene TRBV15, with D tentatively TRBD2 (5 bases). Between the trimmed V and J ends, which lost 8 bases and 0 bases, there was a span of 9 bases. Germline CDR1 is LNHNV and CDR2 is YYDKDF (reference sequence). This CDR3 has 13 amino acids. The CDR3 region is CATARASTDTQYF. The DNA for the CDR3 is TGTGCCACCGCGAGGGCTAGCACAGATACGCAGTATTTT.

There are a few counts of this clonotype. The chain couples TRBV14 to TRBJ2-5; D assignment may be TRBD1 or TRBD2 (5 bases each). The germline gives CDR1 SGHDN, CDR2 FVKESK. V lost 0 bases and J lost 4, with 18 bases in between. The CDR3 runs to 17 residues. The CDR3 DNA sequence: TGTGCCAGCAGCCAAGATATGGGACCACTCCTTACAGAGACCCAGTACTTC. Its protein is CASSQDMGPLLTETQYF. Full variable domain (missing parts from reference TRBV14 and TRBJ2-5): EAGVTQFPSHSVIEKGQTVTLRCDPISGHDNLYWYRRVMGKEIKFLLHFVKESKQDESGMPNNRFLAERTGGTYSTLKVQPAELEDSGVYFCASSQDMGPLLTETQYFGPGTRLLVL.

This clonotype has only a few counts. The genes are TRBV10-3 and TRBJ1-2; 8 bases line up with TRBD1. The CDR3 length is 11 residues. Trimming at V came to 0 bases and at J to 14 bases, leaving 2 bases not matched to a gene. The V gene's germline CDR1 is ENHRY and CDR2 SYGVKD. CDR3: CAISESQGETF. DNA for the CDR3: TGTGCCATCAGTGAGTCACAGGGGGAGACCTTC.

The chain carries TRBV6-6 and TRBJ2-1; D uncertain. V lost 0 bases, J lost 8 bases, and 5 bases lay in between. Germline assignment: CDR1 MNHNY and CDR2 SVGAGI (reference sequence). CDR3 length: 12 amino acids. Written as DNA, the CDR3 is TGTGCCAGCAGTTACTCGAGTGATGAGCAGTTCTTC. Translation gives CASSYSSDEQFF.

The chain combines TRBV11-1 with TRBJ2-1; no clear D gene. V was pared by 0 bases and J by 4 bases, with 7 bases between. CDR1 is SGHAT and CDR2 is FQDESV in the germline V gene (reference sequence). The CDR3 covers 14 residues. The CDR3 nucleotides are TGTGCCAGCAGCTTAGCGGGGTCTTACAATGAGCAGTTCTTC. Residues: CASSLAGSYNEQFF.

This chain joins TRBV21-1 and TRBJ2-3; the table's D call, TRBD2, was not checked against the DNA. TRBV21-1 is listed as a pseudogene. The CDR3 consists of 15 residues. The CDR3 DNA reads TGTGCCGCACCGTTTAAGTCTAGCGGGAGTGGTACGCAGTATTTT. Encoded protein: CAAPFKSSGSGTQYF.

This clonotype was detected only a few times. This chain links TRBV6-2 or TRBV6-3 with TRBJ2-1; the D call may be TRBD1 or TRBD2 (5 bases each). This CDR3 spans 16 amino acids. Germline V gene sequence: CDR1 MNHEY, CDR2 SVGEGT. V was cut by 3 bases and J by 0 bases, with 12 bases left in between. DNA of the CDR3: TGTGCCAGCAGTTATCAAGGGGAGAGCTCCTACAATGAGCAGTTCTTC. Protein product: CASSYQGESSYNEQFF.

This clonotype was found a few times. The chain's CDR3 is CASSLGGINTEAFF. DNA for the CDR3: TGTGCCAGCAGCTTAGGAGGGATAAACACTGAAGCTTTCTTT. The chain combines TRBV7-2 with TRBJ1-1; no definite D call. This CDR3 region has 14 residues. With 1 base removed from V and 2 bases from J, the gap between germline ends came to 8 bases. In germline, CDR1 is SGHTA, CDR2 FQGNSA.

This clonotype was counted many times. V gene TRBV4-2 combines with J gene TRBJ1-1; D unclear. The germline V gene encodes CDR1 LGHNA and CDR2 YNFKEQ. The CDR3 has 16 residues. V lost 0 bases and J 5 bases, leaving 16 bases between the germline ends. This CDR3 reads CASSQEGRGRRTEAFF. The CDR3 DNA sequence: TGTGCCAGCAGCCAAGAGGGCCGGGGAAGGAGGACTGAAGCTTTCTTT.

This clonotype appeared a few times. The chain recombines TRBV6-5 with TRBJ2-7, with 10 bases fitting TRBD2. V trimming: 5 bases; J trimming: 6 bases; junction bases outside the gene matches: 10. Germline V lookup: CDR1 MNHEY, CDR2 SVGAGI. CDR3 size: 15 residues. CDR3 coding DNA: TGTGCCAGCAGTAAAGCGGGACTAGCGTACCTCGAGCAGTACTTC. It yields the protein CASSKAGLAYLEQYF.

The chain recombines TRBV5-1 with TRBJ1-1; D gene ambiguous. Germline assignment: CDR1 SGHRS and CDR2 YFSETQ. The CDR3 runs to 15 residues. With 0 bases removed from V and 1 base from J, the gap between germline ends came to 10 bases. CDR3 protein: CASSLGAAGNTEAFF. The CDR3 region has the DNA TGCGCCAGCAGCTTGGGCGCCGCAGGGAACACTGAAGCTTTCTTT.

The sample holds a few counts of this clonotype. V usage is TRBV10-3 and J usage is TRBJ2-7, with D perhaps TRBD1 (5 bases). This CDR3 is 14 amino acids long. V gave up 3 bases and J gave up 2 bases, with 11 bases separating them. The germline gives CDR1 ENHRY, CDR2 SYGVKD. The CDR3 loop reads CAISDLDSTYEQYF. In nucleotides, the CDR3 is TGTGCCATCAGTGACCTCGACAGTACCTACGAGCAGTACTTC.

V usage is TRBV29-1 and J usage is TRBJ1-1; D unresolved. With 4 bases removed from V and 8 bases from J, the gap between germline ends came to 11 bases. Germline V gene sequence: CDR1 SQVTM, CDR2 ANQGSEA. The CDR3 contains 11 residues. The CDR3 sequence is CSVVNPTEAFF. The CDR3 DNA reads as TGCAGCGTTGTAAACCCAACAGAAGCTTTCTTT.

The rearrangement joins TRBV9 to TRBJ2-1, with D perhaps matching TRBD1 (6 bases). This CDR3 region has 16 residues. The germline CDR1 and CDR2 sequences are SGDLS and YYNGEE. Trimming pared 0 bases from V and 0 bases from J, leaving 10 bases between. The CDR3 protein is CASSVGGGRSYNEQFF. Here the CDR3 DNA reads TGTGCCAGCAGCGTAGGTGGGGGCCGCTCCTACAATGAGCAGTTCTTC.

This CDR3 is CASSLAASGTYNEQFF. In nucleotides, the CDR3 is TGTGCCAGCAGCTTAGCGGCTAGCGGGACATACAATGAGCAGTTCTTC. The V call is TRBV7-2, the J call TRBJ2-1; TRBD2 agrees at 9 bases. V trimming: 0 bases; J trimming: 4 bases; junction bases outside the gene matches: 4. Germline loops: CDR1 SGHTA, CDR2 FQGNSA. There are 16 residues in the CDR3.

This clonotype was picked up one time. The CDR3 DNA sequence: TGTGCCAGCAGTTACAACTTCCAAGAGACCCAGTACTTC. Its protein is CASSYNFQETQYF. The rearrangement uses TRBV6-2 or TRBV6-3 and TRBJ2-5; D gene ambiguous. This CDR3 region has 13 residues. V lost 2 bases and J 1 base, leaving 5 bases between the germline ends. Germline CDR1 MNHEY, CDR2 SVGEGT.

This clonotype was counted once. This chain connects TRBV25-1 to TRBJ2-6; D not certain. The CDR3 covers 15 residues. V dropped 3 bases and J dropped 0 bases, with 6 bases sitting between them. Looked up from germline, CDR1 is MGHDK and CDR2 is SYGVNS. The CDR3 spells CASSEGRSGANVLTF. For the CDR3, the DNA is TGTGCCAGCAGTGAGGGTCGCTCTGGGGCCAACGTCCTGACTTTC.